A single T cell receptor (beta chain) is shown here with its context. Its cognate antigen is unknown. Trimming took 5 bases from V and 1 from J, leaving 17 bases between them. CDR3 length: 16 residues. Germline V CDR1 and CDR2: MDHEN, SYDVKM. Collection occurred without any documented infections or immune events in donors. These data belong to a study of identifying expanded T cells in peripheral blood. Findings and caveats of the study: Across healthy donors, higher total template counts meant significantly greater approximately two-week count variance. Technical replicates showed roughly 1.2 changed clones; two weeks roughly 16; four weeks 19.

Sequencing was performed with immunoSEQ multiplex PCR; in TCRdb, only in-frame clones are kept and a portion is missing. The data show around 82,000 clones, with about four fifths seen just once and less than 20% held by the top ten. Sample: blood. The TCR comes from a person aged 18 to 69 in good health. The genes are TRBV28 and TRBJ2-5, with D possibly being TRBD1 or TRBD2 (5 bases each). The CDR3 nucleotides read TGTGCCAGCAGTCCCCAGAGAGGGGAGCGCCAAGAGACCCAGTACTTC. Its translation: CASSPQRGERQETQYF.